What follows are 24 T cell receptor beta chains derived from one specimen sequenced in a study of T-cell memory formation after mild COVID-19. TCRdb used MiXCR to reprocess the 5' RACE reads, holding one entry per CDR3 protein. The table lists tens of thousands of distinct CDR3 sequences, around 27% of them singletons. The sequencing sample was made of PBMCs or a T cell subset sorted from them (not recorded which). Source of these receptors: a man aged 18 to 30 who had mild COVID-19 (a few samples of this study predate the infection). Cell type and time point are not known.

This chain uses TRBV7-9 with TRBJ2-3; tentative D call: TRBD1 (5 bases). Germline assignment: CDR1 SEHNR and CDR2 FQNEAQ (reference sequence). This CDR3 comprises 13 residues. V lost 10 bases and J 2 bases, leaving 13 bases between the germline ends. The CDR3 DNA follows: TGTGCCACCCAGGCAGGGCCCACAGATACGCAGTATTTT. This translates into CATQAGPTDTQYF.

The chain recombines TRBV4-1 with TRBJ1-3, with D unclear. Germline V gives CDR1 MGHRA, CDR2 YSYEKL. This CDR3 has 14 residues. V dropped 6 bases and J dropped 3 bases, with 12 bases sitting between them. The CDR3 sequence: CASSVTGIGNTIYF. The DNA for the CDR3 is TGCGCCAGCAGTGTCACCGGAATTGGAAACACCATATATTTT.

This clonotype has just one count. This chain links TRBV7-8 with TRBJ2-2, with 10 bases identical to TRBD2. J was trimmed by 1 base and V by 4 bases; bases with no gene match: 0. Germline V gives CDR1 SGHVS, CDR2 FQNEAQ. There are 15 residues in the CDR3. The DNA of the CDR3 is TGTGCCAGCAGCTCTAGCGGGGGGAACACCGGGGAGCTGTTTTTT. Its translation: CASSSSGGNTGELFF.

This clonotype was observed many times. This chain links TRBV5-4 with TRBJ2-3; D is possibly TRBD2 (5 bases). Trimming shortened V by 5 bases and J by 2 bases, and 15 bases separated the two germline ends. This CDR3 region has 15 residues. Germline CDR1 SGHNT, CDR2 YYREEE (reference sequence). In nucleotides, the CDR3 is TGTGCCAGCAGTCGTCCAGCGGAGAACACAGATACGCAGTATTTT. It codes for CASSRPAENTDTQYF.

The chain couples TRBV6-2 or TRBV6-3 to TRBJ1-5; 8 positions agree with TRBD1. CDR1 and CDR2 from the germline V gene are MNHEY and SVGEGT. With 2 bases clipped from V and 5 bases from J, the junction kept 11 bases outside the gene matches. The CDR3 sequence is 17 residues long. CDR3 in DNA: TGTGCCAGCAGTTACACCCTAACAGGGGGGAACGATCAGCCCCAGCATTTT. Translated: CASSYTLTGGNDQPQHF.

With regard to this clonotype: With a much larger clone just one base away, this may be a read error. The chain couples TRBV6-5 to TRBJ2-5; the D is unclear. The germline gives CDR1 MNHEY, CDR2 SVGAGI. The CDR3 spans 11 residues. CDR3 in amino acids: CASSHQEAQYF. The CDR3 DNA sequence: TGTGCCAGCAGTCACCAAGAGGCCCAGTACTTC.

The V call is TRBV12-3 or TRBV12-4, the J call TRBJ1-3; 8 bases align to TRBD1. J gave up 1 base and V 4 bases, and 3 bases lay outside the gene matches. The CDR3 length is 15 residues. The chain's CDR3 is CASSYDRGSGNTIYF. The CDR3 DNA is TGTGCCAGCAGTTACGACAGGGGATCTGGAAACACCATATATTTT.

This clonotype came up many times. The chain's CDR3 is CASSLPTGRNIQYF. The CDR3 DNA reads TGTGCCAGCAGTCTACCGACAGGGAGAAACATTCAGTACTTC. The chain recombines TRBV28 with TRBJ2-4; 7 bases match TRBD1. Unmatched junction bases numbered 7, after V lost 5 bases and J lost 6 bases. The CDR3 is 14 residues long. Germline V gene data show CDR1 as MDHEN and CDR2 as SYDVKM.

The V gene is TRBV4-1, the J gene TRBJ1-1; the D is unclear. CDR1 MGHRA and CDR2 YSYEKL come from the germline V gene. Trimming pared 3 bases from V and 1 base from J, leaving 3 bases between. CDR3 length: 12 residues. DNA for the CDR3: TGCGCCAGCAGCCAGACGAACACTGAAGCTTTCTTT. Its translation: CASSQTNTEAFF.

The CDR3 reads CASSYPLSGGEQYF. The CDR3 DNA follows: TGTGCCAGCAGCTACCCTTTATCCGGGGGCGAGCAGTACTTC. The V gene is TRBV6-6, the J gene TRBJ2-7, with D tentatively TRBD2 (6 bases). There are 14 residues in the CDR3. Trimming removed 6 bases from V and 6 bases from J, with 18 bases in between. Germline values: CDR1 MNHNY, CDR2 SVGAGI (reference sequence).

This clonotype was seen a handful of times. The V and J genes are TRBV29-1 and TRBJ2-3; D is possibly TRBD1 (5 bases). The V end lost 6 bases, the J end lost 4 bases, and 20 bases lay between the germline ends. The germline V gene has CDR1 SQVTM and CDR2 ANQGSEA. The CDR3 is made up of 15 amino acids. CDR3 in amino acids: CSVPGWQGMADTQYF. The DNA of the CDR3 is TGCAGCGTCCCGGGTTGGCAGGGTATGGCAGATACGCAGTATTTT.

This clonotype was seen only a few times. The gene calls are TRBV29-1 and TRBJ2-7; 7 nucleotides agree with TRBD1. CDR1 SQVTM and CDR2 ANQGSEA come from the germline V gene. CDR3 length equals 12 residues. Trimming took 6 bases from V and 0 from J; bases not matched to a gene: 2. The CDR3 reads CSVGQSSYEQYF. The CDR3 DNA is TGCAGCGTGGGACAGAGCTCCTACGAGCAGTACTTC.

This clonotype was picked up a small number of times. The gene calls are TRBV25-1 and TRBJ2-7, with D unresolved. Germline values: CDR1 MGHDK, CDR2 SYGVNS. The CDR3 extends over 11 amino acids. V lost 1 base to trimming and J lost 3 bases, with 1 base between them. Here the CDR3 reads CASSEFYEQYF. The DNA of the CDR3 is TGTGCCAGCAGTGAATTCTACGAGCAGTACTTC.

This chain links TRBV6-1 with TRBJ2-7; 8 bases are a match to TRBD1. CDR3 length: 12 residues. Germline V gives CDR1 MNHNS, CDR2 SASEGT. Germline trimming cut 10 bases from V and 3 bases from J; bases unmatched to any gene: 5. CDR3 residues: CATSGGVYEQYV. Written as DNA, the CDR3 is TGTGCCACCTCAGGGGGCGTCTACGAGCAGTACGTC.

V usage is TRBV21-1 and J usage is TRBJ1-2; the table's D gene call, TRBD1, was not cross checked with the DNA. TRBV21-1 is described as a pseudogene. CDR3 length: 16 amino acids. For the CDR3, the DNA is TGTGCCAGCAGCAAAAGGGACACGAAGGGTAACTATGGCTACACCTTC. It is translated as CASSKRDTKGNYGYTF.

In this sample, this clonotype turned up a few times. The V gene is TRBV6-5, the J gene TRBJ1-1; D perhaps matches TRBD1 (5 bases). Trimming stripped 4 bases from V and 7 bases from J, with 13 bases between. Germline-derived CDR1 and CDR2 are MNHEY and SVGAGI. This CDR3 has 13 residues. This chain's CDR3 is CASSWGESSEAFF. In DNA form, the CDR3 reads TGTGCCAGCAGTTGGGGGGAGTCTAGTGAAGCTTTCTTT.

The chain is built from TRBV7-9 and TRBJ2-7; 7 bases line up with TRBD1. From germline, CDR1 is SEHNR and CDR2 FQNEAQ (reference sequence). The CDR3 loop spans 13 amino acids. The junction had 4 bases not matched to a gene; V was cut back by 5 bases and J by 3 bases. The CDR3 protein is CASSHRGVYEQYV. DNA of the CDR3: TGTGCCAGCAGCCACAGGGGAGTCTACGAGCAGTACGTC.

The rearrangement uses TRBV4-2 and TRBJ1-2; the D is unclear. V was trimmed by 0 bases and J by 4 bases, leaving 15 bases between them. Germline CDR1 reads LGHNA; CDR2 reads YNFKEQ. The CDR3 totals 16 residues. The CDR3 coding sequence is TGTGCCAGCAGCCAAGAGTTCGAGGGCCTGACCTATGGCTACACCTTC. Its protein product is CASSQEFEGLTYGYTF.

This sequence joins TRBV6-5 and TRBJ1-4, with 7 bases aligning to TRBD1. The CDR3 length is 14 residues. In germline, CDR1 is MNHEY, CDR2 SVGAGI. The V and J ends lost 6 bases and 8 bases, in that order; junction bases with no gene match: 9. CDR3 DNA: TGTGCCAGCAGCGTTCCGGGACAGTCCGAAAAACTGTTTTTT. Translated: CASSVPGQSEKLFF.

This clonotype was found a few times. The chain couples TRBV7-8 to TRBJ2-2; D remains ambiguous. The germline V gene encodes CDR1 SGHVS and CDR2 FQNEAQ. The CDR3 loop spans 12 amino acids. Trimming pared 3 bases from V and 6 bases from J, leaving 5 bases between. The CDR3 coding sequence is TGTGCCAGCAGCTTTTTTGCCGGGGAGCTGTTTTTT. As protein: CASSFFAGELFF.

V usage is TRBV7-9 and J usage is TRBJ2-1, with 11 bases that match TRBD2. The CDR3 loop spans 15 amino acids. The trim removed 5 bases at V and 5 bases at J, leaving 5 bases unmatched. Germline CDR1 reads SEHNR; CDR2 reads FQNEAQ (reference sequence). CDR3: CASSPWTSGHNEQFF. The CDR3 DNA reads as TGTGCCAGCAGCCCCTGGACTAGCGGGCACAATGAGCAGTTCTTC. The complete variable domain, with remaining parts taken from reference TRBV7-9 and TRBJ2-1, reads DTGVSQNPRHKITKRGQNVTFRCDPISEHNRLYWYRQTLGQGPEFLTYFQNEAQLEKSRLLSDRFSAERPKGSFSTLEIQRTEQGDSAMYLCASSPWTSGHNEQFFGPGTRLTVL.

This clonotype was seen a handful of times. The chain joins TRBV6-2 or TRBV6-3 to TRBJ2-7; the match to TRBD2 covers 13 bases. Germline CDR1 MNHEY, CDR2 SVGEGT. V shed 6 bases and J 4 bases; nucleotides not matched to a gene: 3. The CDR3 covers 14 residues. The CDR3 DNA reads TGTGCCAGCAGGCCGACTAGCGGGGGGTACGAGCAGTACTTC. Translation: CASRPTSGGYEQYF.

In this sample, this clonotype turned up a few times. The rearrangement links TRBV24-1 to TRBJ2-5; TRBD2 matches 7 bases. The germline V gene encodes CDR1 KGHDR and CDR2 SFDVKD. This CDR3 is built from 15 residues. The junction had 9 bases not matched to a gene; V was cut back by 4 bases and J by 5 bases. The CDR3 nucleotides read TGTGCCACCAGTGAAGGTTCCGTGGGGGGGGAGACCCAGTACTTC. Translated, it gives CATSEGSVGGETQYF.

The DNA for the CDR3 is TGCAGTGCTAGAATACGGACAGAGCCTATAGGCTACACCTTC. Protein sequence: CSARIRTEPIGYTF. The V call is TRBV20-1, the J call TRBJ1-2; TRBD1 might be the D (6 bases). V lost 2 bases to trimming and J lost 8 bases, with 18 bases between them. Per germline, CDR1 DFQATT and CDR2 SNEGSKA (reference sequence). The CDR3 is 14 amino acids.